This passage covers 32 T cell receptor beta chains from one sample sequenced in a study of T-cell reconstitution after alpha-beta-depleted transplantation in children. TCRbeta library construction was performed incorporating unique molecular identifiers. TCRdb fed the PCR reads into MiXCR, producing one record per CDR3 protein. Altogether about 540,000 distinct CDR3 sequences are present, roughly 18% being singletons, with the ten largest covering 3.3%. This sample comprised PBMCs from the stem cell graft donor, obtained from the stem cell graft. These receptors were taken from a human donor who donated a stem cell graft to a child with acute lymphoblastic leukemia.

Only a few counts were recorded for this clonotype. The chain carries TRBV9 and TRBJ2-7, with 11 bases aligning to TRBD1. Germline V gene sequence: CDR1 SGDLS, CDR2 YYNGEE. This CDR3 has 15 residues. The V gene end was trimmed by 0 bases and the J gene end by 2 bases; junction bases not matched to a gene: 1. The chain's CDR3 is CASSVGDRGAYEQYF. The CDR3 DNA follows: TGTGCCAGCAGCGTAGGGGACAGGGGGGCCTACGAGCAGTACTTC.

J is TRBJ2-3 and V is TRBV7-2; TRBD2 is a possible D gene (5 bases). Germline V gene sequence: CDR1 SGHTA, CDR2 FQGNSA. The CDR3 totals 14 residues. V lost 5 bases, J lost 11 bases, and 20 bases lay in between. DNA of the CDR3: TGTGCCAGCAGCCGCAGGATGACCGCGGGTGGGCAGTATTTT. This sequence encodes CASSRRMTAGGQYF.

In its sample, this clonotype was seen a few times. This chain joins TRBV7-2 and TRBJ2-2, with TRBD1 matching over 7 bases. CDR3 length: 17 amino acids. V was pared by 1 base and J by 4 bases, with 9 bases of the junction left unmatched. Germline CDR1 is SGHTA and CDR2 is FQGNSA. The chain's CDR3 is CASSLGLGQRSTGELFF. The CDR3 DNA follows: TGTGCCAGCAGCTTAGGGTTGGGACAGCGTTCCACCGGGGAGCTGTTTTTT.

This rearrangement joins TRBV12-3 or TRBV12-4 to TRBJ2-4; D remains unclear. Trimming shortened V by 5 bases and J by 12 bases, and 11 bases separated the two germline ends. CDR3 size: 11 residues. The CDR3 protein is CASSLRRSQYF. The CDR3 bases are TGTGCCAGCAGTCTCAGGAGAAGTCAGTACTTC.

The chain carries TRBV11-2 and TRBJ2-3, with D unclear. This CDR3 has 13 residues. Germline assignment: CDR1 SGHAT and CDR2 FQNNGV. Trimming removed 11 bases from V and 2 bases from J, with 14 bases in between. The CDR3 DNA is TGTGCCTGGTATTCAGGATACACAGATACGCAGTATTTT. It codes for CAWYSGYTDTQYF.

This clonotype has a count of ten or more. V is TRBV20-1 and J is TRBJ2-5; 9 nucleotides agree with TRBD1. Germline values: CDR1 DFQATT, CDR2 SNEGSKA (reference sequence). This CDR3 has 15 amino acids. The trim removed 4 bases at V and 5 bases at J, leaving 11 bases unmatched. CDR3 residues: CSAKNLKGQGETQYF. CDR3 nucleotide sequence: TGCAGTGCTAAGAATCTTAAAGGACAGGGGGAGACCCAGTACTTC.

The rearrangement joins TRBV7-2 to TRBJ2-3, with 12 bases aligning to TRBD2. The CDR3 is made up of 15 amino acids. Looked up from germline, CDR1 is SGHTA and CDR2 is FQGNSA. V was pared by 3 bases and J by 7 bases, with 5 bases of the junction left unmatched. This chain's CDR3 is CASSFSTSGSYTQYF. The CDR3, as DNA: TGTGCCAGCAGCTTCTCGACTAGCGGGAGTTATACGCAGTATTTT.

The rearrangement joins TRBV27 to TRBJ2-5; a possible D gene is TRBD2 (6 bases). Trimming shortened V by 4 bases and J by 4 bases, and 16 bases separated the two germline ends. This CDR3 region has 15 residues. Germline CDR1 is MNHEY and CDR2 is SMNVEV (reference sequence). The CDR3 reads CASSYLTGGGETQYF. The DNA of the CDR3 is TGTGCCAGCAGTTACCTAACCGGGGGAGGAGAGACCCAGTACTTC.

This clonotype was counted at least ten times. The chain is built from TRBV27 and TRBJ2-7, with 7 bases aligning to TRBD2. The CDR3 runs 15 residues. Per germline, CDR1 MNHEY and CDR2 SMNVEV (reference sequence). Losses at the gene ends were 6 bases for V and 0 bases for J; bases not matched to a gene: 8. In nucleotides, the CDR3 is TGTGCCAGCAGCCCCTGGGGGGGAAGCTCCTACGAGCAGTACTTC. As protein: CASSPWGGSSYEQYF.

The V and J genes are TRBV2 and TRBJ2-5; TRBD1 agrees at 11 bases. The CDR3 contains 15 residues. The J segment lost 4 bases and the V segment lost 4 bases, leaving 5 bases of the junction unmatched. From germline, CDR1 is SNHLY and CDR2 FYNNEI. The CDR3: CASSGGQGGRETQYF. The CDR3 DNA reads TGTGCCAGCAGTGGGGGACAGGGGGGAAGAGAGACCCAGTACTTC.

DNA for the CDR3: TGTGCCAGCCTGCCTGGGACGGAGACTGGGAGCTACACCTTC. It translates to CASLPGTETGSYTF. J is TRBJ1-2 and V is TRBV12-3 or TRBV12-4; D possibly corresponds to TRBD1 (5 bases). The CDR3 is made up of 14 amino acids. Trimming left V 8 bases short and J 9 bases short, with 22 bases between.

This clonotype was recorded a few times. This chain joins TRBV7-8 and TRBJ1-5, with a tentative D call TRBD1 (6 bases). V was cut by 0 bases and J by 6 bases, with 12 bases left in between. Germline V gives CDR1 SGHVS, CDR2 FQNEAQ. The CDR3 is 15 amino acids. The CDR3 region is CASSLARSGVQPQHF. As DNA, the CDR3 is TGTGCCAGCAGCTTAGCGCGGTCAGGGGTTCAGCCCCAGCATTTT.

This clonotype was detected a few times. The chain employs TRBV20-1 and TRBJ2-1; 7 bases are shared with TRBD2. CDR3 length: 14 amino acids. Germline V gene lookup returns CDR1 DFQATT and CDR2 SNEGSKA (reference sequence). V lost 6 bases to trimming and J lost 5 bases; unmatched junction nucleotides: 10. CDR3 sequence: CSASKAGAHNEQFF. CDR3 DNA sequence: TGCAGTGCCAGTAAGGCGGGAGCCCACAATGAGCAGTTCTTC.

This clonotype appeared a few times. V and J are TRBV12-3 or TRBV12-4 and TRBJ1-5; D unclear. The CDR3 runs to 13 residues. V was clipped by 3 bases and J by 5 bases, with 8 bases between them. The DNA for the CDR3 is TGTGCCAGCAGTTTTGGCGTGGATCAGCCCCAGCATTTT. The encoded protein is CASSFGVDQPQHF.

The CDR3 DNA follows: TGTGCCAGCCTCAGTGGGGACCGAAACTACGAGCAGTACTTC. It is translated as CASLSGDRNYEQYF. The chain links TRBV6-1 to TRBJ2-7; either TRBD1 or TRBD2 may fit D (5 bases each). The CDR3 is made up of 14 amino acids. Trimming took off 8 bases at V and 3 bases at J, with 17 bases between the two ends. Germline CDR1 reads MNHNS; CDR2 reads SASEGT.

There are a few counts of this clonotype. V is TRBV29-1 and J is TRBJ1-3; maybe TRBD1 (6 bases). V was clipped by 6 bases and J by 4 bases, with 16 bases between them. The germline gives CDR1 SQVTM, CDR2 ANQGSEA. The CDR3 runs 14 residues. This chain's CDR3 is CSVEQGPSGNTIYF. The CDR3 nucleotides read TGCAGCGTCGAACAGGGTCCCAGCGGAAACACCATATATTTT.

The genes are TRBV5-5 and TRBJ2-7; possibly TRBD2 for D (5 bases). Trimming pared 0 bases from V and 2 bases from J, leaving 15 bases between. The CDR3 totals 16 residues. Germline V gene lookup returns CDR1 SGHKS and CDR2 YYEKEE (reference sequence). The CDR3, as DNA: TGTGCCAGCAGCTTGGGTCGGGGAAGGAGCACCTACGAGCAGTACTTC. Its translation is CASSLGRGRSTYEQYF.

The chain is built from TRBV10-3 and TRBJ2-7; unclear D gene. CDR1 and CDR2 from the germline V gene are ENHRY and SYGVKD. The germline V and J ends were trimmed by 5 bases and 9 bases, with 26 bases remaining between them. CDR3 size: 16 residues. CDR3 amino acids: CAISQTDGLDRLGQYF. CDR3 sequence (DNA): TGTGCCATCAGTCAGACCGACGGGCTAGATAGATTAGGGCAGTACTTC.

This clonotype was seen a handful of times. The rearrangement joins TRBV12-3 or TRBV12-4 to TRBJ2-1; D might be TRBD1 or TRBD2, each matching 5 bases. This CDR3 is built from 15 residues. With 5 bases removed from V and 6 bases from J, the gap between germline ends came to 17 bases. CDR3 DNA: TGTGCCAGCAGTATGTGGGGGTTGAGGGTCAATGAGCAGTTCTTC. Its translation is CASSMWGLRVNEQFF.

This chain uses TRBV12-3 or TRBV12-4 with TRBJ2-7; D might be TRBD2 (5 bases). This CDR3 is 14 amino acids long. V shed 7 bases and J shed 0 bases, with 13 bases lying between them. In DNA form, the CDR3 reads TGTGCCAGCATGAGTCAGCGGAGCTCCTACGAGCAGTACTTC. Its protein product is CASMSQRSSYEQYF.

The sample holds one count of this clonotype. The chain has TRBV27 and TRBJ2-1; 8 bases are shared with TRBD2. The length of the CDR3 is 16 residues. J lost 1 base, V lost 5 bases, and 7 bases had no gene match. Germline lookup yields CDR1 MNHEY and CDR2 SMNVEV (reference sequence). The CDR3 DNA is TGTGCCAGCAGTGGGGCGGGGGGCGATTCCTACAATGAGCAGTTCTTC. Protein product: CASSGAGGDSYNEQFF.

The V call is TRBV6-5, the J call TRBJ2-7; D unclear. The length of the CDR3 is 12 residues. The germline V and J ends were trimmed by 6 bases and 6 bases, with 12 bases remaining between them. Germline V gene data show CDR1 as MNHEY and CDR2 as SVGAGI. The CDR3 protein is CASSTGLIEQYF. The CDR3, as DNA: TGTGCCAGCAGCACCGGCCTTATCGAGCAGTACTTC.

Many counts were recorded for this clonotype. This rearrangement joins TRBV7-8 to TRBJ2-7; D unclear. The CDR3 is 11 amino acids. Germline CDR1 is SGHVS and CDR2 is FQNEAQ. The ends were cut back, 6 bases at V and 5 bases at J, with 8 bases in the middle. In DNA form, the CDR3 reads TGTGCCAGCAGTTTATCCCACGAGCAGTACTTC. Protein product: CASSLSHEQYF.

In its sample, this clonotype was seen a few times. This sequence joins TRBV29-1 and TRBJ1-1; 7 nucleotides agree with TRBD1. V was pared by 3 bases and J by 6 bases, with 4 bases of the junction left unmatched. This CDR3 comprises 12 residues. Per germline, CDR1 SQVTM and CDR2 ANQGSEA. The CDR3 protein is CSVDRGDPEAFF. As DNA, the CDR3 is TGCAGCGTTGACAGGGGGGATCCTGAAGCTTTCTTT. The full variable domain, with the rest looked up from reference TRBV29-1 and TRBJ1-1, is SAVISQKPSRDICQRGTSLTIQCQVDSQVTMMFWYRQQPGQSLTLIATANQGSEATYESGFVIDKFPISRPNLTFSTLTVSNMSPEDSSIYLCSVDRGDPEAFFGQGTRLTVV.

This clonotype showed up just a few times. This sequence joins TRBV7-9 and TRBJ2-2; unclear D gene. The germline V gene encodes CDR1 SEHNR and CDR2 FQNEAQ (reference sequence). The CDR3 length is 13 residues. V gave up 3 bases and J gave up 1 base, with 3 bases separating them. CDR3: CASSFVNTGELFF. Written as DNA, the CDR3 is TGTGCCAGCAGCTTTGTGAACACCGGGGAGCTGTTTTTT.

The rearrangement uses TRBV5-1 and TRBJ1-2, with D possibly matching TRBD1 (6 bases). Per germline, CDR1 SGHRS and CDR2 YFSETQ. Trimming removed 0 bases at V and 8 bases at J, with 8 bases between. The CDR3 extends over 12 amino acids. CDR3 in DNA: TGCGCCAGCAGCTTGGTCAGGGGAGGCTACACCTTC. Amino acid sequence: CASSLVRGGYTF.

The chain carries TRBV2 and TRBJ2-3, with D perhaps given as TRBD1 or TRBD2 (5 bases each). Trimming took 2 bases from V and 2 from J, leaving 29 bases between them. The CDR3 totals 21 residues. The germline V gene has CDR1 SNHLY and CDR2 FYNNEI. The chain's CDR3 is CASSEPRASGPGNLYTDTQYF. The CDR3 DNA is TGTGCCAGCAGTGAACCCAGGGCGTCGGGGCCCGGCAACTTATACACAGATACGCAGTATTTT.

This clonotype was picked up many times. The V call is TRBV25-1, the J call TRBJ2-3; D is uncertain. This CDR3 region has 12 residues. Germline CDR1 reads MGHDK; CDR2 reads SYGVNS. V lost 7 bases and J 6 bases, leaving 11 bases between the germline ends. The CDR3 DNA follows: TGTGCCAGCAATACCCGCGACGATACGCAGTATTTT. Amino acid sequence: CASNTRDDTQYF. The full variable domain, completed using reference TRBV25-1 and TRBJ2-3, is EADIYQTPRYLVIGTGKKITLECSQTMGHDKMYWYQQDPGMELHLIHYSYGVNSTEKGDLSSESTVSRIRTEHFPLTLESARPSHTSQYLCASNTRDDTQYFGPGTRLTVL.

V and J are TRBV27 and TRBJ1-2, with D perhaps TRBD1 (6 bases). V shed 6 bases and J shed 0 bases, with 14 bases lying between them. The CDR3 is 15 amino acids. Germline loops: CDR1 MNHEY, CDR2 SMNVEV (reference sequence). In nucleotides, the CDR3 is TGTGCCAGCAGCCCAAACAGGGCTACTAACTATGGCTACACCTTC. Translation: CASSPNRATNYGYTF.

The chain uses TRBV7-6 and TRBJ2-1; 10 nucleotides agree with TRBD2. Unmatched junction bases numbered 9, after V lost 2 bases and J lost 8 bases. The CDR3 runs 16 residues. Germline loops: CDR1 SGHVS, CDR2 FNYEAQ. This chain's CDR3 is CASSLISSGSLDEQFF. CDR3 in DNA: TGTGCCAGCAGCTTAATATCTAGCGGGAGTCTCGATGAGCAGTTCTTC.

This chain connects TRBV11-2 to TRBJ2-5; no definite D call. The CDR3 is made up of 17 amino acids. Germline lookup yields CDR1 SGHAT and CDR2 FQNNGV. With 2 bases removed from V and 4 bases from J, the gap between germline ends came to 20 bases. CDR3 in DNA: TGTGCCAGCAGCTTATATCAGGTGTCAGGCGTACGAGAGACCCAGTACTTC. Translation gives CASSLYQVSGVRETQYF.

The chain has TRBV6-1 and TRBJ2-7; D is unclear. This CDR3 has 14 residues. Deletions cut 8 bases from V and 2 bases from J, with 16 bases between. Per germline, CDR1 MNHNS and CDR2 SASEGT. The CDR3 loop reads CASSPSTYPYEQYF. In nucleotides, the CDR3 is TGTGCCAGCTCTCCCAGCACTTATCCCTACGAGCAGTACTTC.